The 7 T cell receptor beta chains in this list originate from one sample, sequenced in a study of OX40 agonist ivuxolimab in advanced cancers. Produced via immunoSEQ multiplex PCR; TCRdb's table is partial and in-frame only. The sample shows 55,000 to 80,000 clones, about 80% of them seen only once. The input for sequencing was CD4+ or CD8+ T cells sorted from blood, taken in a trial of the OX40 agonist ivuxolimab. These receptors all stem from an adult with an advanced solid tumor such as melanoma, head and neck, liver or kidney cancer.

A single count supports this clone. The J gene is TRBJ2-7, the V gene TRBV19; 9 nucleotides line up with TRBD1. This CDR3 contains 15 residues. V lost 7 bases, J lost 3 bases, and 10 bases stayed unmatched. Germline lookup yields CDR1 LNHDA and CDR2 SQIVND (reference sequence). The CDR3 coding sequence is TGTGCCAGTAAGTCGCGAAACAGGGGGCACTACGAGCAGTACTTC. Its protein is CASKSRNRGHYEQYF.

The CDR3 nucleotides are TGTGCCAGTAGTATGGCCGGGACTAGAGGGGAGTATGAGCAGTTCTTC. Protein: CASSMAGTRGEYEQFF. The rearrangement links TRBV19 to TRBJ2-1, with 8 bases aligning to TRBD2. J lost 8 bases, V lost 3 bases, and 12 bases had no gene match. CDR1 and CDR2 (germline): LNHDA, SQIVND (reference sequence). The CDR3 loop spans 16 amino acids. The full variable domain, with the rest looked up from reference TRBV19 and TRBJ2-1, is DGGITQSPKYLFRKEGQNVTLSCEQNLNHDAMYWYRQDPGQGLRLIYYSQIVNDFQKGDIAEGYSVSREKKESFPLTVTSAQKNPTAFYLCASSMAGTRGEYEQFFGPGTRLTVL.

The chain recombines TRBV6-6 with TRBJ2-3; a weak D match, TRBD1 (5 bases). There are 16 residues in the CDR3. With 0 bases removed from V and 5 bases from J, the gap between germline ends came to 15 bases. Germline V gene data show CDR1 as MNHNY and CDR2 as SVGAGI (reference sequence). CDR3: CASSYSRTPDEDTQYF. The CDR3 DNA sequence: TGTGCCAGCAGTTACTCTCGGACACCTGACGAAGATACGCAGTATTTT.

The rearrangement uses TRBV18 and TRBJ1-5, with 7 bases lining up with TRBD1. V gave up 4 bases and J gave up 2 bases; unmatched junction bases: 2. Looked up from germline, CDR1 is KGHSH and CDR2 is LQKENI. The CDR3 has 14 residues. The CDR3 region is CASSQGAGNQPQHF. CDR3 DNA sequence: TGTGCCAGCTCACAGGGGGCCGGCAATCAGCCCCAGCATTTT.

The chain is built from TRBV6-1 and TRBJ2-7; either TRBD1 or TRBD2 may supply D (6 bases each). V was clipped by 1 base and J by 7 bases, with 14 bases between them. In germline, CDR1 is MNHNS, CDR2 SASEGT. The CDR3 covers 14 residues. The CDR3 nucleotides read TGTGCCAGCAGTGAAGGGGGGGCGTTGCTGGAGCAGTACGTC. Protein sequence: CASSEGGALLEQYV.

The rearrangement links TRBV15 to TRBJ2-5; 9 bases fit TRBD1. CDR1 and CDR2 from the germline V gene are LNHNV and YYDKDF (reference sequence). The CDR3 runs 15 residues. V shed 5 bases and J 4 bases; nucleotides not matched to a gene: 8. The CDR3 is CATSADRGGLETQYF. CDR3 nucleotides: TGTGCCACCAGCGCGGACAGGGGAGGGTTAGAGACCCAGTACTTC. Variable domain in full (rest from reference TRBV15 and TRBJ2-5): DAMVIQNPRYQVTQFGKPVTLSCSQTLNHNVMYWYQQKSSQAPKLLFHYYDKDFNNEADTPDNFQSRRPNTSFCFLDIRSPGLGDTAMYLCATSADRGGLETQYFGPGTRLLVL.

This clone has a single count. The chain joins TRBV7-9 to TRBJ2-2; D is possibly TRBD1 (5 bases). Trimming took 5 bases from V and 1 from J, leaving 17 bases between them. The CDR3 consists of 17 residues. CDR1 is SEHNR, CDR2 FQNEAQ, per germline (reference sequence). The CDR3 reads CASSLNQGLWNTGELFF. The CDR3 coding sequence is TGTGCCAGCAGCCTCAACCAGGGTCTCTGGAACACCGGGGAGCTGTTTTTT.